The rows below give T cell receptor beta chains drawn from one sample of a study of cytomegalovirus exposure and HLA in healthy donors. Some clones are missing from TCRdb's copy, which holds only in-frame ones; the method was immunoSEQ multiplex PCR. The sample yields about 190,000 clones, approximately 81% seen once. The sequenced sample consisted of PBMCs. All receptors derive from a woman in her 30s in good health and CMV-seronegative. CDR3s include the opening cysteine and the closing phenylalanine or tryptophan. Fields, in order: D gene, clone size, V gene, J gene, CDR3 DNA, CDR3 protein. D genes are given only for firm matches. The size entry is marked missing in some rows and otherwise reads once, few, many or a size class.

D: NA
size: NA
V: TRBV15
J: TRBJ1-6
DNA: TGTGCCACCAGACGGACAGAGCGAGCTTCACCCCTCCACTTT
CDR3: CATRRTERASPLHF

D: TRBD1
size: NA
V: TRBV28
J: TRBJ2-7
DNA: TGTGCCAGCAGACAACCGGGACAGACCTACGAGCAGTACTTC
CDR3: CASRQPGQTYEQYF

D: TRBD2
size: NA
V: TRBV6-1
J: TRBJ2-7
DNA: TGTGCCAGCAGTGAATGGTTAGGTCGGGGGGGGCCCTACGAGCAGTACTTC
CDR3: CASSEWLGRGGPYEQYF

D: NA
size: NA
V: TRBV2
J: TRBJ1-5
DNA: TGTGCCAGCAGTGAGCAGGGGCCCAATCAGCCCCAGCATTTT
CDR3: CASSEQGPNQPQHF

D: TRBD2
size: NA
V: TRBV4-3
J: TRBJ2-3
DNA: TGCGCCAGCAGCCCCGGGGGGGGAACAGATACGCAGTATTTT
CDR3: CASSPGGGTDTQYF

D: NA
size: NA
V: TRBV2
J: TRBJ2-5
DNA: TGTGCCAGCAGTCTCAGACAGGGAGGAGAGACCCAGTACTTC
CDR3: CASSLRQGGETQYF

D: NA
size: few
V: TRBV29-1
J: TRBJ1-2
DNA: TGCAGCGTTGAGTCAGGGGAGACGCTTGGCTACACCTTC
CDR3: CSVESGETLGYTF

D: TRBD1
size: NA
V: TRBV7-2
J: TRBJ2-5
DNA: TGTGCCAGCAGCTTAGTAGGGACAGAACACCAAGAGACCCAGTACTTC
CDR3: CASSLVGTEHQETQYF

D: NA
size: NA
V: TRBV5-8
J: TRBJ1-5
DNA: TGTGCCAGCAGCTTGTACAGGAGAAGCAATCAGCCCCAGCATTTT
CDR3: CASSLYRRSNQPQHF

D: TRBD2
size: NA
V: TRBV4-3
J: TRBJ2-3
DNA: TGCGCCAGCAGCGTCACTAGCGGAAGCACAGATACGCAGTATTTT
CDR3: CASSVTSGSTDTQYF

D: TRBD2
size: NA
V: TRBV27
J: TRBJ2-1
DNA: TGTGCCAGCAGTTTGGGGGTGGGTGGCGGGAGGAACAATGAGCAGTTCTTC
CDR3: CASSLGVGGGRNNEQFF

D: TRBD1
size: NA
V: TRBV6-1
J: TRBJ2-7
DNA: TGTGCCAGCAGTGAATTGGACAGGGTAGGGGCCGAGCAGTACTTC
CDR3: CASSELDRVGAEQYF

D: NA
size: NA
V: TRBV7-2
J: TRBJ2-6
DNA: TGTGCCAGCAGCTTTTTTGGGGCCAACGGCCTGACTTTC
CDR3: CASSFFGANGLTF

D: TRBD2
size: NA
V: TRBV6-4
J: TRBJ2-1
DNA: TGTGCCAGCACGGGACTAGACAATGAGCAGTTCTTC
CDR3: CASTGLDNEQFF

D: TRBD2
size: few
V: TRBV10-3
J: TRBJ2-3
DNA: TGTGCCATCAGTCCCCCCGGGGGGGGTGTGGCAGATACGCAGTATTTT
CDR3: CAISPPGGGVADTQYF

D: TRBD2
size: NA
V: TRBV2
J: TRBJ2-7
DNA: TGTGCCAGCAGTGACATCCTAGCGGGAGGGGAGCAGTACTTC
CDR3: CASSDILAGGEQYF

D: NA
size: NA
V: TRBV11-2
J: TRBJ2-6
DNA: TGTGCCAGCAGCTTAGCCCGGCGGAGGGTCAACTCTGGGGCCAACGTCCTGACTTTC
CDR3: CASSLARRRVNSGANVLTF

D: NA
size: NA
V: TRBV21-1
J: TRBJ1-5
DNA: TGTGCCAGCAGCAAAGACGGGTTCCCTAGCAATCAGCCCCAGCATTTT
CDR3: CASSKDGFPSNQPQHF

D: NA
size: once
V: TRBV10-2
J: TRBJ1-4
DNA: TGCGCCAGCACTCCACAGGGCCGAAGTGAAAAACTGTTTTTT
CDR3: CASTPQGRSEKLFF

D: TRBD2
size: few
V: TRBV7-2
J: TRBJ2-7
DNA: TGTGCCAGCAGCTTCCTACTAGCGGGAACTGGCTACGAGCAGTACTTC
CDR3: CASSFLLAGTGYEQYF

D: TRBD2
size: NA
V: TRBV28
J: TRBJ2-3
DNA: TGTGCCAGCACCTCGGGGGGGCCGGTTGATACGCAGTATTTT
CDR3: CASTSGGPVDTQYF

D: TRBD1
size: few
V: TRBV18
J: TRBJ2-7
DNA: TGTGCCAGCTCACAAGGGACAGGGGGCGAGTTCGAGCAGTACTTC
CDR3: CASSQGTGGEFEQYF

D: NA
size: NA
V: TRBV7-2
J: TRBJ1-5
DNA: TGTGCCAGCAGCGTTCAGGGAGGAAATCAGCCCCAGCATTTT
CDR3: CASSVQGGNQPQHF

D: NA
size: NA
V: TRBV27
J: TRBJ1-1
DNA: TGTGCCAGCAGTTTTGAGGAAAACACTGAAGCTTTCTTT
CDR3: CASSFEENTEAFF

D: TRBD2
size: few
V: TRBV5-4
J: TRBJ2-1
DNA: TGTGCCAGCAGCTTGGGGCCGGGACTAGTAGTTAATGAGCAGTTCTTC
CDR3: CASSLGPGLVVNEQFF

D: NA
size: NA
V: TRBV6-5
J: TRBJ2-6
DNA: TGTGCCAGCAGTTTCGAGCACTCTGGGGCCAACGTCCTGACTTTC
CDR3: CASSFEHSGANVLTF

D: NA
size: NA
V: TRBV19
J: TRBJ2-4
DNA: TGTGCCAGTAGTATAGACTTGAGGATAGCCAAAAACATTCAGTACTTC
CDR3: CASSIDLRIAKNIQYF

D: TRBD1
size: NA
V: TRBV27
J: TRBJ2-7
DNA: TGTGCCAGCAGTCACGGGACAGGGCCCACCTACGAGCAGTACTTC
CDR3: CASSHGTGPTYEQYF

D: NA
size: NA
V: TRBV30
J: TRBJ1-3
DNA: TGTGCCTGGAGTGATGGGGGGGCGTCTGGAAACACCATATATTTT
CDR3: CAWSDGGASGNTIYF

D: TRBD2
size: NA
V: TRBV6-6
J: TRBJ2-5
DNA: TGTGCCAGCAGTACCCGACTAGCAGAGACCCAGTACTTC
CDR3: CASSTRLAETQYF

D: NA
size: NA
V: TRBV29-1
J: TRBJ2-7
DNA: TGCAGCGTTGGCGGTGGAGGCCACTCCTACGAGCAGTACTTC
CDR3: CSVGGGGHSYEQYF

D: NA
size: NA
V: TRBV28
J: TRBJ1-2
DNA: TGTGCCAGCAGTCGGAACAGATATGGCTACACCTTC
CDR3: CASSRNRYGYTF

D: TRBD2
size: NA
V: TRBV6-1
J: TRBJ2-2
DNA: TGTGCCAGTCGGACTAGACTGAACACCGGGGAGCTGTTTTTT
CDR3: CASRTRLNTGELFF

D: TRBD1
size: NA
V: TRBV5-5
J: TRBJ1-4
DNA: TGTGCCAGCAGCTTGGAGGGACAGGGTGGTGAAAAACTGTTTTTT
CDR3: CASSLEGQGGEKLFF

D: TRBD1
size: few
V: TRBV5-6
J: TRBJ1-6
DNA: TGTGCCAGCAGCTTGTTGGTATTAGGGACAGTCAATTCACCCCTCCACTTT
CDR3: CASSLLVLGTVNSPLHF

D: TRBD1
size: few
V: TRBV6-4
J: TRBJ2-2
DNA: TGTGCCAGCAGTGACTCATTAGGGACAGGCATCGGGGAGCTGTTTTTT
CDR3: CASSDSLGTGIGELFF

D: NA
size: NA
V: TRBV27
J: TRBJ1-3
DNA: TGTGCCAGCAGTACCCATGGTAGCTCTGGAAACACCATATATTTT
CDR3: CASSTHGSSGNTIYF

D: NA
size: NA
V: TRBV27
J: TRBJ2-7
DNA: TGTGCCAGCAGTTTTTCTCCGACGGGGGTACGAGTTTCCTACGAGCAGTACTTC
CDR3: CASSFSPTGVRVSYEQYF

D: TRBD1
size: once
V: TRBV2
J: TRBJ1-4
DNA: TGTGCCAGCGGGCAGGGGGCAAGGGAAAAACTGTTTTTT
CDR3: CASGQGAREKLFF

D: TRBD2
size: NA
V: TRBV7-9
J: TRBJ2-5
DNA: TGTGCCAGCAGCCCGAACTCCGGGGGGGAGACCCAGTACTTC
CDR3: CASSPNSGGETQYF

D: TRBD2
size: once
V: TRBV9
J: TRBJ2-3
DNA: TGTGCCAGCAGCGGCAGACTAGCGGGATCCACAGATACGCAGTATTTT
CDR3: CASSGRLAGSTDTQYF

D: TRBD1
size: NA
V: TRBV6-1
J: TRBJ2-7
DNA: TGTGCCAGCAGTGAATTAGGGGACAGGGTCTACGAGCAGTACTTC
CDR3: CASSELGDRVYEQYF

D: TRBD1
size: NA
V: TRBV4-3
J: TRBJ2-5
DNA: TGCGCCAGCAGCCAAGAAGGCGGGACAGGGAGTGAGACCCAGTACTTC
CDR3: CASSQEGGTGSETQYF

D: NA
size: NA
V: TRBV28
J: TRBJ1-4
DNA: TGTGCCAGCAGTTTCCAACCCAGGGGCGAAAAACTGTTTTTT
CDR3: CASSFQPRGEKLFF

D: NA
size: NA
V: TRBV7-2
J: TRBJ2-5
DNA: TGTGCCAGCAGCTTAGTCCAGACACGAGAGACCCAGTACTTC
CDR3: CASSLVQTRETQYF

D: NA
size: once
V: TRBV30
J: TRBJ2-7
DNA: TGTGCCTGGAGTGTATTCGGCGGGGGCAGCTCCTACGAGCAGTACTTC
CDR3: CAWSVFGGGSSYEQYF

D: TRBD1
size: NA
V: TRBV2
J: TRBJ2-4
DNA: TGTGCCAGCAGCCCCGGTGAGGGGGCGAGGGGTCAGTACTTC
CDR3: CASSPGEGARGQYF

D: TRBD1
size: NA
V: TRBV7-3
J: TRBJ2-1
DNA: TGTGCCAGCAGCCGGGACAGGGGGCAAAATGAGCAGTTCTTC
CDR3: CASSRDRGQNEQFF

D: TRBD2
size: few
V: TRBV11-1
J: TRBJ2-7
DNA: TGTGCCAGCAGCTTAGCCGGGAGGGCCCACCTCCGCTACGAGCAGTACTTC
CDR3: CASSLAGRAHLRYEQYF

D: NA
size: once
V: TRBV9
J: TRBJ2-2
DNA: TGTGCCAGCAGCCCCAGTTCAGGGCCTAACACCGGGGAGCTGTTTTTT
CDR3: CASSPSSGPNTGELFF